This T cell receptor beta chain was sequenced during a study of naive and memory T cell subsets. A UMI-containing oligonucleotide was joined by 3' ligation to the TCR cDNA template. Whole-blood samples were approximately 2.6 ml of peripheral blood from healthy adult volunteers. In germline, CDR1 is SGHRS, CDR2 YFSETQ. Trimming shortened V by 5 bases and J by 7 bases, and 9 bases separated the two germline ends. This CDR3 comprises 12 residues. This clonotype was seen at least ten times. Four PCR rounds used nested alpha and beta constant region primers plus the SP2 primer. TCRdb redid the calling of the 5' RACE reads with MiXCR, one entry per CDR3 protein. The sample consists of more than 50,000 distinct CDR3 sequences, over 7% of them appearing once.

This TCR derives from a male donor in good health. V is TRBV5-1 and J is TRBJ2-2; D call uncertain. The CDR3 DNA reads as TGCGCCAGCAGAACAGAAAACGGGGAGCTGTTTTTT. Translated: CASRTENGELFF.